This T cell receptor (beta chain) was captured by sequencing in a study of blood T cell repertoires in COVID-19. The overall study: Acute and convalescent COVID-19 specimens originated in the United States, Italy and Spain. Sources were T cells, B-cell-depleted T cells, or PBMCs; the material itself was cDNA or gDNA.

In the original workflow: Amplification with reference gene primers provided the estimates of nucleated cell counts. Using immunoSEQ multiplex PCR, the repertoire was profiled, and TCRdb retains in-frame clones only, with some absent. V, J and clone size were drawn from that table, and D and trimming were deduced from the DNA. The sample lists fewer than 120,000 clones, 75% to 85% occurring once. There are 15 residues in the CDR3. CDR1 LGHNA and CDR2 YNFKEQ come from the germline V gene. V gave up 3 bases and J gave up 0 bases; unmatched junction bases: 4. Sequencing input: peripheral blood. The receptor comes from a woman in her sixties with acute or convalescent COVID-19. The V and J genes are TRBV4-2 and TRBJ1-1, with TRBD1 matching over 7 bases. In nucleotides, the CDR3 is TGTGCCAGCAGCCAGAATGACAGGGTGAACACTGAAGCTTTCTTT. It is translated as CASSQNDRVNTEAFF.